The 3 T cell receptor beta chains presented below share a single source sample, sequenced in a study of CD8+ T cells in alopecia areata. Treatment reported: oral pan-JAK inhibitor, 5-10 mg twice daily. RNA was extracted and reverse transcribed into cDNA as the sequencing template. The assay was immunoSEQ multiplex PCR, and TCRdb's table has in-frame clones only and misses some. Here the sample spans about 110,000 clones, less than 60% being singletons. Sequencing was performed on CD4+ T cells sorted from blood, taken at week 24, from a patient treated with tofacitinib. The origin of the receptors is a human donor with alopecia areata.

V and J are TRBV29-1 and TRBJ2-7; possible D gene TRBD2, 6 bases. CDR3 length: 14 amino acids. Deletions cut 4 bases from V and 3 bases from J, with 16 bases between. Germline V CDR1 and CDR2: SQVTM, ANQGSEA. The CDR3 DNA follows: TGCAGCGTTGCCCGGACTACCTGGGACTACGAGCAGTACTTC. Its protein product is CSVARTTWDYEQYF.

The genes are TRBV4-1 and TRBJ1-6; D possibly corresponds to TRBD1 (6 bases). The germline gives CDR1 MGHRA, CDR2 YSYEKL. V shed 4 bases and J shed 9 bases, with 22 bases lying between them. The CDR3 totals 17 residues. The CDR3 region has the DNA TGCGCCAGCAGCCTTCATAACCGGGGGGCCGTGGTTTCACCCCTCCACTTT. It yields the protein CASSLHNRGAVVSPLHF.

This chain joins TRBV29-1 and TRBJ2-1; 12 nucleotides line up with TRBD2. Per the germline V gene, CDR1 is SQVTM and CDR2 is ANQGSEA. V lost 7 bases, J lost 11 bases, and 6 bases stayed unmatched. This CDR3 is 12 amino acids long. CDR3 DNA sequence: TGCAGCGACCGGACTAGCGGGGTCCAGCAGTTCTTC. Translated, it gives CSDRTSGVQQFF.